This TCR beta chain derives from a study of blood T cells in healthy people across ages. Combining a sample-barcoded 5' primer with a J-beta primer mix, a second PCR ran for roughly 6 to 11 cycles. Tagging of each cDNA molecule was performed by a template-switch adaptor with 12 random nucleotides. TCRdb used MiXCR to reprocess the 5' RACE reads, holding one entry per CDR3 protein. The repertoire includes around 900,000 distinct CDR3 sequences, about 30% of them detected once, and approximately 15% sits in the top ten. In germline, CDR1 is DFQATT, CDR2 SNEGSKA (reference sequence). Trimming took off 4 bases at V and 5 bases at J, with 12 bases between the two ends. The CDR3 contains 13 residues. This clonotype has at least ten counts.

This TCR was recovered from a woman older than 75 in good health. This chain uses TRBV20-1 with TRBJ2-1; tentative D call: TRBD2 (6 bases). Input material: blood. CDR3: CSATDGGNNEQFF. In DNA, the CDR3 is TGCAGTGCTACCGATGGGGGGAACAATGAGCAGTTCTTC.